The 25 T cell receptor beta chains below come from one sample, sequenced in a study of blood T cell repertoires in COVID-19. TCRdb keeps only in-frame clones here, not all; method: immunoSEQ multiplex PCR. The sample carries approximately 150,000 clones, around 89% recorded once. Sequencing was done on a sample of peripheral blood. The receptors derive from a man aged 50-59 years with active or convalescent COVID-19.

The DNA of the CDR3 is TGTGCCACCAGTGATTCTAGCGGGGCTCCACGGACCCAGTACTTC. Encoded protein: CATSDSSGAPRTQYF. The rearrangement links TRBV24-1 to TRBJ2-5, with TRBD2 matching over 9 bases. Trimming cost V 2 bases and J 7 bases; bases outside gene matches: 7. The CDR3 has 15 amino acids. Germline-derived CDR1 and CDR2 are KGHDR and SFDVKD.

DNA for the CDR3: TGTGCCAGCAGTGAATCTAGCGGGAGAGCCAATACGCAGTATTTT. As protein: CASSESSGRANTQYF. The chain couples TRBV6-1 to TRBJ2-3, with 10 bases matching TRBD2. The CDR3 extends over 15 amino acids. Trimming cost V 2 bases and J 7 bases; bases outside gene matches: 6. Germline CDR1 and CDR2: MNHNS and SASEGT.

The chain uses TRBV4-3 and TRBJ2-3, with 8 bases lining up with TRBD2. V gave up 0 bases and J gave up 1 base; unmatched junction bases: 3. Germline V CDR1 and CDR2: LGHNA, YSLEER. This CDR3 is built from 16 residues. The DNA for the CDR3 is TGCGCCAGCAGCCAAGATTCGGGGGGGGGCACAGATACGCAGTATTTT. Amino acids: CASSQDSGGGTDTQYF.

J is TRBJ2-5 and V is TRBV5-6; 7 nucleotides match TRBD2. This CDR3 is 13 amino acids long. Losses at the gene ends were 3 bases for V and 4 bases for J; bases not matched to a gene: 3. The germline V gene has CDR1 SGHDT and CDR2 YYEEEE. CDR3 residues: CASSWREGETQYF. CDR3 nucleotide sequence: TGTGCCAGCAGCTGGAGGGAGGGAGAGACCCAGTACTTC.

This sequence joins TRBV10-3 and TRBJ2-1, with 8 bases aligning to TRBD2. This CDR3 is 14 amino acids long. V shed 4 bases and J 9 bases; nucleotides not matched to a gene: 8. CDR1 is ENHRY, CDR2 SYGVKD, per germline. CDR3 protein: CAISARAGEGEQFF. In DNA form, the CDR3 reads TGTGCCATCAGTGCTCGAGCGGGAGAGGGTGAGCAGTTCTTC.

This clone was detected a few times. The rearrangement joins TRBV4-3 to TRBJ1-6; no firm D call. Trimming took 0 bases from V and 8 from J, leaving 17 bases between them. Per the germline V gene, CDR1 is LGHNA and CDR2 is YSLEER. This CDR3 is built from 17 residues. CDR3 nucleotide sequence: TGCGCCAGCAGCCAAGATCTTATCGGCCTCGGGGATTCACCCCTCCACTTT. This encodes CASSQDLIGLGDSPLHF.

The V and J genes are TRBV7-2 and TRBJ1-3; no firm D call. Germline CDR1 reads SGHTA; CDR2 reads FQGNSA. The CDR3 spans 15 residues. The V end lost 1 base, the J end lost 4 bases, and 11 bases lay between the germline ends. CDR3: CASSLGGVWGNTIYF. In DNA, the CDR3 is TGTGCCAGCAGCTTAGGTGGAGTGTGGGGAAACACCATATATTTT.

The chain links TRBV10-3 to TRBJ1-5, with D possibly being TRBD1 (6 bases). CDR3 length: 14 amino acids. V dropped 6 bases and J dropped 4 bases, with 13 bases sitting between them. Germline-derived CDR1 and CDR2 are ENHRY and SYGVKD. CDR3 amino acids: CAISGDTGNQPQHF. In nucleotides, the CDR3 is TGTGCCATCAGCGGCGATACAGGGAATCAGCCCCAGCATTTT.

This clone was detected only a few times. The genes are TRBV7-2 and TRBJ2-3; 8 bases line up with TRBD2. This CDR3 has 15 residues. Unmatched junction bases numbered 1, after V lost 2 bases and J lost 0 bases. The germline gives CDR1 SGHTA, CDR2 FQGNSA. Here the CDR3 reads CASSLREGSTDTQYF. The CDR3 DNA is TGTGCCAGCAGCTTACGGGAGGGGAGCACAGATACGCAGTATTTT.

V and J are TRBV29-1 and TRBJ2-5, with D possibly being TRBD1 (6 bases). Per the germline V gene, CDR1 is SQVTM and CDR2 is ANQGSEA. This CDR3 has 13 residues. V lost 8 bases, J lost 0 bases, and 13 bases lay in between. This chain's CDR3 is CSLDGTNQETQYF. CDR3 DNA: TGCAGCTTGGACGGGACAAACCAAGAGACCCAGTACTTC.

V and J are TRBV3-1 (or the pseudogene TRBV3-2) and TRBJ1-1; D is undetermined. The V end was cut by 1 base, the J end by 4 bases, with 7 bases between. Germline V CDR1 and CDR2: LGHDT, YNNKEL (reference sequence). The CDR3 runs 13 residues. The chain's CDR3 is CASSQGARTEAFF. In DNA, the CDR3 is TGTGCCAGCAGCCAAGGCGCCCGCACTGAAGCTTTCTTT.

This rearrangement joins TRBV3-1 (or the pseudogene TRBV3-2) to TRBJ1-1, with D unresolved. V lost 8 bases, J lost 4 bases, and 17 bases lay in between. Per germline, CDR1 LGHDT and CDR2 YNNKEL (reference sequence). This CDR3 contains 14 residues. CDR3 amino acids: CASRQAGVGTEAFF. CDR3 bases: TGTGCCAGCCGTCAGGCTGGCGTGGGCACTGAAGCTTTCTTT.

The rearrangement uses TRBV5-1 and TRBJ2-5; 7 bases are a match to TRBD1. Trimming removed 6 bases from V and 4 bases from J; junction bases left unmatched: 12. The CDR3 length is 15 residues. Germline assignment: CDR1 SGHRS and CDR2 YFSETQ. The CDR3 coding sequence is TGCGCCAGCACGGGTCCAGGGGGATTAATAGAGACCCAGTACTTC. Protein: CASTGPGGLIETQYF. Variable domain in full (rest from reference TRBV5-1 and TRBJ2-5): KAGVTQTPRYLIKTRGQQVTLSCSPISGHRSVSWYQQTPGQGLQFLFEYFSETQRNKGNFPGRFSGRQFSNSRSEMNVSTLELGDSALYLCASTGPGGLIETQYFGPGTRLLVL.

The CDR3, as DNA: TGTGCCAGCAGTTTATTAGGGGGACACCCCCGAGATCAGCCCCAGCATTTT. Translating gives CASSLLGGHPRDQPQHF. V usage is TRBV27 and J usage is TRBJ1-5; tentative D call: TRBD1 (6 bases). The CDR3 is 17 amino acids. Trimming took off 1 base at V and 5 bases at J, with 18 bases between the two ends. Per the germline V gene, CDR1 is MNHEY and CDR2 is SMNVEV (reference sequence).

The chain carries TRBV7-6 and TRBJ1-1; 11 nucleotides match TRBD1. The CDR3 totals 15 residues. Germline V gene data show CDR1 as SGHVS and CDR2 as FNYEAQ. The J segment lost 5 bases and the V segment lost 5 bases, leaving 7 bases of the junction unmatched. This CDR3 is CASSLRGQGDTEAFF. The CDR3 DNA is TGTGCCAGCAGCCTAAGGGGACAGGGGGATACTGAAGCTTTCTTT. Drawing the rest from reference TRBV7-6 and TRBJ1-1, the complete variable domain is GAGVSQSPRYKVTKRGQDVALRCDPISGHVSLYWYRQALGQGPEFLTYFNYEAQQDKSGLPNDRFSAERPEGSISTLTIQRTEQRDSAMYRCASSLRGQGDTEAFFGQGTRLTVV.

The CDR3 nucleotides read TGTGCCAGCAGTTTATCGGGCGGGAGTCAGCCCCAGCATTTT. It codes for CASSLSGGSQPQHF. The genes are TRBV27 and TRBJ1-5; D is undetermined. The V end was cut by 0 bases, the J end by 6 bases, with 9 bases between. Germline V gives CDR1 MNHEY, CDR2 SMNVEV (reference sequence). The CDR3 extends over 14 amino acids.

Written as DNA, the CDR3 is TGTGCCAGCAGCAAAGTGGGGGGGATTCAAGCGAACACCGGGGAGCTGTTTTTT. Amino acids: CASSKVGGIQANTGELFF. The chain employs TRBV21-1 and TRBJ2-2; the D call in the table, TRBD2, was not verified against the DNA. TRBV21-1 is a pseudogene locus. CDR3 length equals 18 residues.

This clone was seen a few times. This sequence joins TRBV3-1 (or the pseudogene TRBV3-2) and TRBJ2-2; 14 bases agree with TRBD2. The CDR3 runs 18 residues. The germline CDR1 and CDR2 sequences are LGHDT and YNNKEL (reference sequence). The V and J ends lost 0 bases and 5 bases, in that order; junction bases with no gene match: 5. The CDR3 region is CASSQDQGLAGETGELFF. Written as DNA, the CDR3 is TGTGCCAGCAGCCAAGACCAGGGACTAGCGGGAGAAACCGGGGAGCTGTTTTTT.

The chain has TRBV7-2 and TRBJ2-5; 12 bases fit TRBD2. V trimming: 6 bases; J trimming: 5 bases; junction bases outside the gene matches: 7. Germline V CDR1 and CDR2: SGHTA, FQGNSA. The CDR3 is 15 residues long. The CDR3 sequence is CASSNGLAGRETQYF. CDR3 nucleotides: TGTGCCAGCAGTAACGGACTAGCGGGGCGTGAGACCCAGTACTTC.

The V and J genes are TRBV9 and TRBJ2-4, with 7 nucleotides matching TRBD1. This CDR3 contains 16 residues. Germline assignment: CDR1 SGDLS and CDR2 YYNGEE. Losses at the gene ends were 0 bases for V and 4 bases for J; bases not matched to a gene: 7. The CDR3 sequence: CASSVAYPGGKNIQYF. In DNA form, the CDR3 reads TGTGCCAGCAGCGTAGCGTATCCAGGGGGTAAAAACATTCAGTACTTC. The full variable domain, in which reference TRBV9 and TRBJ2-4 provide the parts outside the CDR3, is DSGVTQTPKHLITATGQRVTLRCSPRSGDLSVYWYQQSLDQGLQFLIQYYNGEERAKGNILERFSAQQFPDLHSELNLSSLELGDSALYFCASSVAYPGGKNIQYFGAGTRLSVL.

The CDR3 spells CASSPPPQGASSYNEQFF. Written as DNA, the CDR3 is TGTGCCAGTAGTCCCCCCCCACAGGGCGCGAGCTCCTACAATGAGCAGTTCTTC. The chain employs TRBV19 and TRBJ2-1; weak D call: TRBD1 (6 bases). Looked up from germline, CDR1 is LNHDA and CDR2 is SQIVND (reference sequence). Trimming cost V 5 bases and J 0 bases, with 20 bases left between them. The CDR3 runs to 18 residues.

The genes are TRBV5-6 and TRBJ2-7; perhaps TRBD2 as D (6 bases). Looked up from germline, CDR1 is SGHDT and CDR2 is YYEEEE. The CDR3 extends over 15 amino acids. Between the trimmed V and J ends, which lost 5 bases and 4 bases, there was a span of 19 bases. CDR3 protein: CASSFFGEEGYEQYF. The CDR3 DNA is TGTGCCAGCAGTTTTTTTGGGGAGGAGGGATACGAGCAGTACTTC.

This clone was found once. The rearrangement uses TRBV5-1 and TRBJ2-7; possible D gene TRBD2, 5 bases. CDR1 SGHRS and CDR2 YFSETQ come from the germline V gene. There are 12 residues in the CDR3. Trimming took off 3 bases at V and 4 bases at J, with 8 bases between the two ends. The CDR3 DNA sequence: TGCGCCAGCAGCTCCGAGGGTTACGAGCAGTACTTC. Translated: CASSSEGYEQYF.

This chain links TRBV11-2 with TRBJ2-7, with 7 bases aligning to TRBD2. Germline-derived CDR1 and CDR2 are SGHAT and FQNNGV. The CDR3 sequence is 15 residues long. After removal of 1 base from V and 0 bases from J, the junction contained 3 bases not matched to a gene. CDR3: CASSLAGGGSYEQYF. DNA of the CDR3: TGTGCCAGCAGCTTAGCTGGGGGGGGCTCCTACGAGCAGTACTTC.

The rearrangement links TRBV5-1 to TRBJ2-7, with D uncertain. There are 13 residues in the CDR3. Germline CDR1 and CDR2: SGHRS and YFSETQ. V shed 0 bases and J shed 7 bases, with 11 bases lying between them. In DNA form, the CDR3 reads TGCGCCAGCAGCTTGGCAGGAATTGGAGAGCAGTACTTC. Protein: CASSLAGIGEQYF. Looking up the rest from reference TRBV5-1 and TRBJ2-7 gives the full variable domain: KAGVTQTPRYLIKTRGQQVTLSCSPISGHRSVSWYQQTPGQGLQFLFEYFSETQRNKGNFPGRFSGRQFSNSRSEMNVSTLELGDSALYLCASSLAGIGEQYFGPGTRLTVT.